A single sample is the source of the 27 T cell receptor beta chains below, sequenced in a study of T cells in Graves' hyperthyroidism and ophthalmopathy. TCR beta CDR3 regions were amplified from RNA transcripts. A first-round RT-PCR of the TCR CDR3 used the HTBI primer set. Via MiXCR, TCRdb re-called the multiplex PCR reads, giving one row per CDR3 protein. The sample has around 600,000 distinct CDR3 sequences; over 12% are singletons. The sample comprised blood. The receptor source for this set is a woman between 18 and 29 years old with Graves' ophthalmopathy.

Many counts were recorded for this clonotype. The rearrangement links TRBV9 to TRBJ2-7; D is uncertain. V gave up 4 bases and J gave up 4 bases, with 12 bases separating them. The CDR3 totals 13 residues. Germline V lookup: CDR1 SGDLS, CDR2 YYNGEE. The CDR3 is CASSPPAAYEQYF. The CDR3, as DNA: TGTGCCAGCAGCCCCCCCGCGGCTTACGAGCAGTACTTC.

This clonotype has a single count. A clone one base away is much larger, so this may be a read error. This chain uses TRBV7-8 with TRBJ1-2, with a weak D call TRBD1 (5 bases). Trimming pared 5 bases from V and 1 base from J, leaving 14 bases between. CDR1 is SGHVS, CDR2 FQNEAQ, per germline. This CDR3 is built from 15 residues. CDR3 protein: CASSPYRDVNYGYTF. The CDR3 nucleotides are TGTGCCAGCAGCCCGTACCGGGACGTTAACTATGGCTACACCTTC.

The chain is built from TRBV5-1 and TRBJ1-4; 7 bases line up with TRBD1. Germline CDR1 is SGHRS and CDR2 is YFSETQ. V was clipped by 4 bases and J by 3 bases; unmatched bases: 3. This CDR3 region has 14 residues. In DNA form, the CDR3 reads TGCGCCAGCAGCCCCGACAGGGCTAATGAAAAACTGTTTTTT. Translated: CASSPDRANEKLFF.

In this sample, this clonotype turned up many times. J is TRBJ2-3 and V is TRBV20-1; tentative D call: TRBD1 (7 bases). Germline V gene data show CDR1 as DFQATT and CDR2 as SNEGSKA (reference sequence). With 1 base removed from V and 4 bases from J, the gap between germline ends came to 21 bases. The CDR3 length is 17 residues. CDR3 coding DNA: TGCAGTGCTAGAGTGGACGGAGGGGCGCAGGGGGCAGATACGCAGTATTTT. This translates into CSARVDGGAQGADTQYF.

The sample holds a few counts of this clonotype. This may be a read error, as it is one base from a much larger clone. The rearrangement uses TRBV28 and TRBJ1-2, with D tentatively TRBD1 (6 bases). Per the germline V gene, CDR1 is MDHEN and CDR2 is SYDVKM. The CDR3 totals 18 residues. The CDR3 nucleotides read TGTGCCCGCAGTCCCACCCCCGCTCGACAGGACATCGGCTATGGCTACACCTTC. It is translated as CARSPTPARQDIGYGYTF.

In its sample, this clonotype was seen many times. In DNA, the CDR3 is TGTGCCAGCAGCTCCTTAGCGGGAGGGGGCACCGGGGAGCTGTTTTTT. Encoded protein: CASSSLAGGGTGELFF. This chain links TRBV13 with TRBJ2-2, with 11 positions matching TRBD2. The length of the CDR3 is 16 residues. The V and J ends lost 4 bases and 4 bases, in that order; junction bases with no gene match: 5. Germline-derived CDR1 and CDR2 are PRHDT and FYEKMQ (reference sequence).

This clonotype was counted ten times or more. Here the CDR3 reads CASSQEARDFYEQYF. The CDR3 DNA sequence: TGTGCCAGCAGCCAAGAGGCCAGGGATTTCTACGAGCAGTACTTC. This chain joins TRBV4-2 and TRBJ2-7; possible D gene TRBD1, 5 bases. The CDR3 loop spans 15 amino acids. The germline V and J ends were trimmed by 0 bases and 3 bases, with 12 bases remaining between them. Germline CDR1 is LGHNA and CDR2 is YNFKEQ.

This clonotype has at least ten counts. The rearrangement uses TRBV7-9 and TRBJ1-1; D gene unclear. This CDR3 spans 15 amino acids. From germline, CDR1 is SEHNR and CDR2 FQNEAQ (reference sequence). V was cut by 0 bases and J by 0 bases, with 8 bases left in between. The CDR3 DNA is TGTGCCAGCAGCTTAGCAGACATGATGAACACTGAAGCTTTCTTT. It encodes CASSLADMMNTEAFF.

V gene TRBV30 combines with J gene TRBJ1-4; D gene uncertain. The CDR3 contains 11 residues. Per germline, CDR1 GTSNPN and CDR2 SVGIG (reference sequence). V lost 1 base and J 10 bases, leaving 7 bases between the germline ends. CDR3 nucleotide sequence: TGTGCCTGGAGTGGGGCGGGAAAACTGTTTTTT. Translated, it gives CAWSGAGKLFF.

Ten or more counts support this clonotype. V gene TRBV10-3 combines with J gene TRBJ2-3, with D unclear. The CDR3 is made up of 11 amino acids. With 4 bases removed from V and 1 base from J, the gap between germline ends came to 0 bases. The V gene's germline CDR1 is ENHRY and CDR2 SYGVKD. The CDR3 bases are TGTGCCATCAGTGGCACAGATACGCAGTATTTT. This gives the protein CAISGTDTQYF.

V gene TRBV5-6 combines with J gene TRBJ1-4, with D unclear. Germline CDR1 reads SGHDT; CDR2 reads YYEEEE. This CDR3 comprises 14 residues. V lost 9 bases and J lost 4, with 16 bases in between. CDR3 sequence reads: CATCTVRDNEKLFF. The CDR3, as DNA: TGTGCCACCTGCACGGTTAGGGATAATGAAAAACTGTTTTTT.

This clonotype was found many times. The chain recombines TRBV12-5 with TRBJ1-5; 10 bases map to TRBD1. J gave up 6 bases and V 0 bases, and 5 bases lay outside the gene matches. This CDR3 region has 16 residues. Germline V lookup: CDR1 LGHNT, CDR2 FRNRAP. The CDR3 DNA reads TGTGCTAGTGGTTTGGTGAGGACAGGGGGAAGTCAGCCCCAGCATTTT. Translation gives CASGLVRTGGSQPQHF.

The chain combines TRBV7-9 with TRBJ2-5; a weak D match, TRBD1 (6 bases). CDR1 and CDR2 (germline): SEHNR, FQNEAQ (reference sequence). Trimming left V 6 bases short and J 9 bases short, with 23 bases between. The CDR3 loop spans 15 amino acids. The DNA of the CDR3 is TGTGCCAGCAGTTATAGTCCAGGGGCTGGGACGGCCCAGTACTTC. This codes for CASSYSPGAGTAQYF.

Only a few counts were recorded for this clonotype. The rearrangement links TRBV9 to TRBJ2-1; 7 bases line up with TRBD2. With V trimmed by 3 bases and J by 5 bases, 8 bases remained unmatched. The CDR3 length is 15 residues. Germline values: CDR1 SGDLS, CDR2 YYNGEE. The CDR3 DNA reads TGTGCCAGCAGCGGACCGGGACTACCTAACAATGAGCAGTTCTTC. It translates to CASSGPGLPNNEQFF.

V usage is TRBV20-1 and J usage is TRBJ2-2; 7 bases line up with TRBD2. The CDR3 is made up of 15 amino acids. V gave up 3 bases and J gave up 3 bases; unmatched junction bases: 7. Germline V gene sequence: CDR1 DFQATT, CDR2 SNEGSKA (reference sequence). CDR3 protein: CSARGGGSHTGELFF. For the CDR3, the DNA is TGCAGTGCTAGGGGAGGCGGGAGTCACACCGGGGAGCTGTTTTTT.

This clonotype was counted many times. This chain connects TRBV19 to TRBJ1-1; 8 bases match TRBD1. The CDR3 is 16 amino acids. V was clipped by 0 bases and J by 5 bases; unmatched bases: 8. CDR1 is LNHDA, CDR2 SQIVND, per germline (reference sequence). CDR3 in amino acids: CASSIDAGQGGTEAFF. Written as DNA, the CDR3 is TGTGCCAGTAGTATAGATGCCGGACAGGGAGGGACTGAAGCTTTCTTT. Using reference TRBV19 and TRBJ1-1 for the parts outside the CDR3, the full variable domain is DGGITQSPKYLFRKEGQNVTLSCEQNLNHDAMYWYRQDPGQGLRLIYYSQIVNDFQKGDIAEGYSVSREKKESFPLTVTSAQKNPTAFYLCASSIDAGQGGTEAFFGQGTRLTVV.

This clonotype was detected ten times or more. This chain links TRBV11-2 with TRBJ2-3, with TRBD1 identical over 8 bases. CDR3 length equals 15 residues. The V and J ends lost 5 bases and 0 bases, in that order; junction bases with no gene match: 4. In germline, CDR1 is SGHAT, CDR2 FQNNGV. In DNA form, the CDR3 reads TGTGCCAGCAGCCAGGGACAGGCTAGCACAGATACGCAGTATTTT. Amino acids: CASSQGQASTDTQYF.

This clonotype has at least ten counts. V and J are TRBV28 and TRBJ1-5; 8 nucleotides agree with TRBD1. The CDR3 loop spans 20 amino acids. The germline CDR1 and CDR2 sequences are MDHEN and SYDVKM. The J segment lost 0 bases and the V segment lost 3 bases, leaving 16 bases of the junction unmatched. This CDR3 reads CASSLGRGLSQPLSNQPQHF. CDR3 DNA: TGTGCCAGCAGTTTGGGCAGGGGGCTTTCCCAACCTCTTAGCAATCAGCCCCAGCATTTT.

This clonotype was detected ten times or more. The chain is built from TRBV7-3 and TRBJ1-1; possibly TRBD1 for D (6 bases). Between the trimmed V and J ends, which lost 6 bases and 3 bases, there was a span of 11 bases. CDR1 is SGHTA and CDR2 is FQGTGA in the germline V gene. The length of the CDR3 is 13 residues. This chain's CDR3 is CASSPDRHTEAFF. The CDR3 nucleotides are TGTGCCAGCAGTCCAGACAGGCACACTGAAGCTTTCTTT.

This clonotype was seen repeatedly, ten times or more. The V gene is TRBV3-1, the J gene TRBJ1-2; 9 nucleotides match TRBD1. Germline CDR1 reads LGHDT; CDR2 reads YNNKEL (reference sequence). J lost 7 bases, V lost 0 bases, and 6 bases had no gene match. The CDR3 is 15 amino acids. CDR3 bases: TGTGCCAGCAGCCAAGAAAACAGGGGGCAAAGTGGCTACACCTTC. Encoded protein: CASSQENRGQSGYTF.

The chain joins TRBV4-3 to TRBJ2-7, with D hard to call. This CDR3 region has 14 residues. CDR1 is LGHNA, CDR2 YSLEER, per germline. The V and J ends lost 0 bases and 2 bases respectively, with 8 bases between them. CDR3 nucleotide sequence: TGCGCCAGCAGCCAAGATGGACGGGCCTACGAGCAGTACTTC. Its protein is CASSQDGRAYEQYF.

This sequence joins TRBV6-2 or TRBV6-3 and TRBJ1-2, with 8 bases aligning to TRBD1. Germline assignment: CDR1 MNHEY and CDR2 SVGEGT. The V segment lost 5 bases and the J segment 7 bases; nucleotides outside the gene matches: 9. The CDR3 contains 14 residues. CDR3 bases: TGTGCCAGCAGTGACCCGTCAGGGGGCCGTGGCTACACCTTC. It is translated as CASSDPSGGRGYTF.

This chain connects TRBV2 to TRBJ1-1; no definite D call. From germline, CDR1 is SNHLY and CDR2 FYNNEI. Trimming left V 6 bases short and J 1 base short, with 12 bases between. The CDR3 length is 14 residues. Written as DNA, the CDR3 is TGTGCCAGCAGCTTAGTCTCAGAGAACACTGAAGCTTTCTTT. Translated: CASSLVSENTEAFF.

A few counts support this clonotype. A read error may produce the germline difference seen at one junction end. V is TRBV20-1 and J is TRBJ2-5; a possible D gene is TRBD2 (7 bases). CDR3 length equals 15 residues. Germline V lookup: CDR1 DFQATT, CDR2 SNEGSKA (reference sequence). The CDR3 sequence is CSARGGRAYGETQYF. CDR3 coding DNA: TGCAGTGCCAGAGGGGGGAGGGCCTATGGGGAGACCCAGTACTTC.

This clonotype was observed many times. This chain links TRBV2 with TRBJ2-7; D ambiguous. V was shortened by 2 bases and J by 2 bases, with 13 bases between the two germline ends. Germline-derived CDR1 and CDR2 are SNHLY and FYNNEI. CDR3 length: 15 residues. The CDR3 loop is CASSELGLGPYEQYF. The CDR3 DNA sequence: TGTGCCAGCAGTGAACTTGGTCTGGGCCCCTACGAGCAGTACTTC.

The chain employs TRBV20-1 and TRBJ2-7; maybe TRBD1 (6 bases). Germline CDR1 and CDR2: DFQATT and SNEGSKA (reference sequence). CDR3 size: 13 residues. Deletions cut 1 base from V and 0 bases from J, with 7 bases between. CDR3 protein: CSARGGGSYEQYF. The CDR3 region has the DNA TGCAGTGCTAGAGGAGGGGGCTCCTACGAGCAGTACTTC.

The rearrangement uses TRBV6-1 and TRBJ1-5; 7 bases are a match to TRBD1. The CDR3 loop spans 14 amino acids. The J segment lost 5 bases and the V segment lost 6 bases, leaving 7 bases of the junction unmatched. Germline-derived CDR1 and CDR2 are MNHNS and SASEGT. CDR3 region: CASRPTGRDQPQHF. The CDR3 DNA reads as TGTGCCAGCAGGCCGACAGGGAGGGATCAGCCCCAGCATTTT.